The clone carrying this T cell receptor beta chain was counted a few times. Antigen specificity is unknown. This record comes from a study of beta chain features in type 1 diabetes. Findings and caveats of the study: VDJ junctions sequenced from type 1 diabetes patients showed fewer insertions and more deletions. Patients' naive, central memory and regulatory TCRB repertoires appeared more alike than those of healthy donors.

This CDR3 contains 17 residues. Germline V gene data show CDR1 as LGHNT and CDR2 as FRNRAP. V was trimmed by 0 bases and J by 1 base, leaving 13 bases between them. Sort purity for all populations was recorded as exceeding 98%. Every bit of the isolated RNA underwent reverse transcription, so sequencing read expressed TCRB transcripts. Read counts averaged around 3.9 million for samples of naive, central memory and regulatory T cells. Sequencing was performed with immunoSEQ multiplex PCR; in TCRdb, only in-frame clones are kept and a portion is missing. The repertoire holds over 500,000 clones, about a sixth seen once, with around 0.1% in the top ten.

This TCR was recovered from a man aged 18 to 29 in good health. Source material: naive CD4+ T cells from blood. This chain joins TRBV12-5 and TRBJ1-3, with no clear D. The CDR3 sequence: CASGLVEVGRSGNTIYF. CDR3 DNA: TGTGCTAGTGGTTTGGTAGAAGTGGGCCGGTCTGGAAACACCATATATTTT.